Detailed here is one TCR beta chain. This clonotype was counted many times. No cognate antigen has been identified for it. Within one base of it there is no much larger clone, and no base qualities were kept. These data belong to a study of Graves' ophthalmopathy and Graves' hyperthyroidism (dated by TCRdb to the late 2010s). Describing the broader study: Peripheral blood was collected at initial diagnosis, before any treatment. TCR beta repertoire signatures were used to distinguish Graves' ophthalmopathy from Graves' hyperthyroidism and to predict progression to ophthalmopathy. In total, 120 to 150 blood samples were TCR-sequenced: around 42 ophthalmopathy, around 75 hyperthyroidism and some 17 hyperthyroidism-to-ophthalmopathy patients. To explore V-J signatures that distinguish ophthalmopathy from hyperthyroidism, a discovery set of 100 patients was enrolled, made up of 43 with ophthalmopathy and roughly 55 with stable hyperthyroidism. An independent validation cohort comprised fewer than 20 hyperthyroidism patients and about 16 patients who later progressed from hyperthyroidism to ophthalmopathy. In over 5 hyperthyroidism patients, the T-cell repertoire of thyroid tissue was compared with the T-cell repertoire of blood. Following sample collection, hyperthyroidism patients were given methimazole at a starting dose of 30 mg daily, and ophthalmopathy patients were given high-dose intravenous methylprednisolone. The approximately 98 discovery patients were randomly divided into training and test sets at a 7:3 ratio. The full study reports these points: In validation, the model predicted ophthalmopathy progression with more than 70% sensitivity and approximately 72% specificity; about a dozen predicted patients were CT-confirmed with GO in a median of approximately 6.2 months. Among expanded thyroid clonotypes with frequency above 0.001, most also showed up in blood, which suggests that blood repertoires may reflect the thyroid immune response. The 13-signature model separated ophthalmopathy from stable hyperthyroidism with approximately 90% sensitivity and 81.08% specificity in cross-validation, and 80%/75% in the test set. Sample size was not predetermined statistically, and investigators were not blinded to group allocation.

Hyperthyroidism was defined as stable when no progression to ophthalmopathy occurred within 18 months of follow-up. Hyperthyroidism patients were newly diagnosed, with disease duration under 2 months, and aged 18 to 65 years. Patients with other autoimmune diseases, uncontrolled infections, pregnancy or lactation were excluded from the study. Clinical symptoms, serum thyroxine, TRAb, thyroid ultrasound and orbital computed tomography were used for diagnosis. PBMCs were isolated from approximately 10 ml of fresh peripheral blood by Ficoll-Paque density gradient centrifugation. Trizol reagent was used to extract the total RNA, and its quality was then checked on an Agilent 2100 Bioanalyzer. For repertoire sequencing, the TCR beta CDR3 regions were amplified from RNA transcripts. The first round of RT-PCR was done with HTBI primers and the Qiagen OneStep RT-PCR kit, and was followed by a second round of multiplex PCR, then size selection and purification. Sequencing of the libraries was carried out on an Illumina HiSeq2000 in paired-end mode with 100 bp reads. As for the authors' bioinformatics: SOAPnuke was used for read processing, and reads with adapters, uncalled bases, a mean Phred below 15, or no exact constant-primer or identifier match were discarded. High-quality paired reads were merged with COPE v1.2.5. Each unique nucleotide sequence was treated as a clonotype, and MiTCR v1.1 was used to align the clonotypes to the IMGT TRB V, D and J references. Only V-J combinations with frequency above 0.0001 were analysed, covering approximately 99% of repertoires. A TCR clonal expansion and chaos score per V-J combination was defined as the ratio of F50 clonal expansion to chaos observed in the TCRdist matrix. Welch's t-statistics and random forest were used to narrow the features down to more than 10 V-J combinations, which were then fed into a naive Bayes classifier. The similarity between thyroid and blood repertoires was quantified using the Morisita-Horn index. TCRdb reran the public reads through fastp at Q25 and MiXCR, keeping productive beta chains. Entries are consolidated by CDR3 protein sequence, retaining the most common genes and DNA. What appears here as the V and J calls and clone size reflects TCRdb's work, not the paper's. This sample gives roughly 380,000 distinct CDR3 sequences in total; over 15% of them show up just once. In total, the top ten clones hold approximately 7% of the sample.

The specimen sequenced was peripheral blood. The sequence was collected from a woman aged 18-35 years with stable Graves' hyperthyroidism. Donor details come from another sample of the same person, matched by shared clones.

The sequenced DNA is TGTGCCAGCAGTTTTCGCGGGATGGGCGAGACCCAGTACTTC. The translation is CASSFRGMGETQYF. Recombination connected TRBV27 to TRBJ2-5; a tentative D match to TRBD2 spans 6 bases. Taken from the germline V gene (reference sequence), the CDR1 and CDR2 loops are MNHEY and SMNVEV. The V end loses 3 bases and the J end loses 5 bases, and a stretch of 13 bases separates them. Measured from the cysteine to the phenylalanine, the CDR3 is 14 residues long. Kept here is only the CDR3 DNA, which spans 42 bases and is read in frame from base 1.